This TCR beta chain was observed in a study of blood T cells in healthy people across ages. Study background: About one barcoded beta molecule per two T cells came from capture by template switching.

The individuals who served as donors were healthy Caucasians living in Russia, aged roughly 6 to 95. Per individual sample, total RNA of at least 6 micrograms was extracted. The CDR3 loop spans 13 amino acids. Germline V gene data show CDR1 as DFQATT and CDR2 as SNEGSKA (reference sequence). The authors ran a second PCR of about 6 to 11 cycles using a sample-barcoded 5' primer and a J-beta primer mix. The template-switch adaptor was a 5' adaptor with 12 random nucleotides. It tagged each cDNA molecule. TCRdb used MiXCR to reprocess the 5' RACE reads, holding one entry per CDR3 protein. The sample includes 1,300,000 or so distinct CDR3 sequences, roughly 59% seen only once; the top ten take more than 6%.

This sequence originates from a man aged 18 to 35 in good health. The sample comprised blood. This sequence joins TRBV20-1 and TRBJ2-7, with D tentatively TRBD2 (6 bases). The assigned J gene may be wrong: the sequence end matches TRBJ2-5 better. The CDR3 nucleotides are TGCAGTGCTGGGGGACTCTCGCAAGAGACCCAGTACTTC. Amino acids: CSAGGLSQETQYF.